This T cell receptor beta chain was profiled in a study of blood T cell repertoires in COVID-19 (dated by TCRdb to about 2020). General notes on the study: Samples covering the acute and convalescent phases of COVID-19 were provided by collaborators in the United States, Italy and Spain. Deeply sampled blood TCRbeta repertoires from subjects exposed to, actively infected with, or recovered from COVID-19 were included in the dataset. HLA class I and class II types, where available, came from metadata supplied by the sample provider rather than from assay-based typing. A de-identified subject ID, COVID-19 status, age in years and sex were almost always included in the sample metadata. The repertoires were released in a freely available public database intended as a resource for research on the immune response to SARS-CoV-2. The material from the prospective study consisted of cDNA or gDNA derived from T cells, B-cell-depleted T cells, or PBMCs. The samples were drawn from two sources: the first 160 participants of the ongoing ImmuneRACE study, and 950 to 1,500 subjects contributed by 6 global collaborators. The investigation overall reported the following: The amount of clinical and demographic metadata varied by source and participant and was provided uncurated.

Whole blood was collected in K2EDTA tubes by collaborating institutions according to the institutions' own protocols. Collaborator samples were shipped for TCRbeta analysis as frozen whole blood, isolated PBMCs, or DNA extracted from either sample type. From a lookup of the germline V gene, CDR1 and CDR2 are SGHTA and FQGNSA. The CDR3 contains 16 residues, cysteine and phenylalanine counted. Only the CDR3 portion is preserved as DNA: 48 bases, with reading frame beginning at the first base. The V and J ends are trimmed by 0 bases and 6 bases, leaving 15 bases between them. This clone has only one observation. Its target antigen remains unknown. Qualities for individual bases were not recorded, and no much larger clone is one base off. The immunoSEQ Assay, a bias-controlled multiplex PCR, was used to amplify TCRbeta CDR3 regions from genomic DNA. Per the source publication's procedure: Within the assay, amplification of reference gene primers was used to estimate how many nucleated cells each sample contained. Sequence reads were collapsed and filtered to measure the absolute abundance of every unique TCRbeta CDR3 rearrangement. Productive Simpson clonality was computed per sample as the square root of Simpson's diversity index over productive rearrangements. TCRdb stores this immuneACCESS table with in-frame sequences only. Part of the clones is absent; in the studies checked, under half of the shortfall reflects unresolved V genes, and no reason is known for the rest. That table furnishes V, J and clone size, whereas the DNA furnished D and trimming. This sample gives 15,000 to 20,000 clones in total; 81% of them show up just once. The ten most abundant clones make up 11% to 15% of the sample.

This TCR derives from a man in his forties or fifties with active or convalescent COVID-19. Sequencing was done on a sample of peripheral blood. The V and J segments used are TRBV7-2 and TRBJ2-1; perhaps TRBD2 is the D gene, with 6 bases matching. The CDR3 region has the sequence CASSLARSLGGNEQFF. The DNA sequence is TGTGCCAGCAGCTTAGCGCGCTCCCTCGGGGGCAATGAGCAGTTCTTC.